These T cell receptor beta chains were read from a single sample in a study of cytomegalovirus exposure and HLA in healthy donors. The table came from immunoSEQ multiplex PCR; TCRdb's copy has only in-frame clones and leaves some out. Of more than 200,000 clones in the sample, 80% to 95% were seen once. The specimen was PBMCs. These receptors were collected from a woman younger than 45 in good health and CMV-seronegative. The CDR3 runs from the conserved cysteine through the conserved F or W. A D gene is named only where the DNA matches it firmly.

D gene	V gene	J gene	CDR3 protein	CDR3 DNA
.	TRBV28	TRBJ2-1	CASSLGSETYNEQFF	TGTGCCAGCAGCCTCGGGTCGGAGACCTACAATGAGCAGTTCTTC
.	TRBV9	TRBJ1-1	CASSVDTGSTEAFF	TGTGCCAGCAGCGTGGACACAGGATCCACTGAAGCTTTCTTT
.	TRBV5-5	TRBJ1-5	CASSLGLGTLEPQHF	TGTGCCAGCAGCTTGGGTTTAGGGACTCTGGAGCCCCAGCATTTT
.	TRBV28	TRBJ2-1	CASTAFAEQFF	TGTGCCAGCACCGCATTCGCTGAGCAGTTCTTC
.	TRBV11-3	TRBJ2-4	CASSFLPRNRRIIAKNIQYF	TGTGCCAGCAGCTTTCTCCCCAGAAACAGGAGAATTATAGCCAAAAACATTCAGTACTTC
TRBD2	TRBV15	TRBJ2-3	CATSRESLGSGRAPDTQYF	TGTGCCACCAGCAGAGAATCCCTAGGTAGCGGGAGGGCTCCAGATACGCAGTATTTT
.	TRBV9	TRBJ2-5	CASSVDRELYF	TGTGCCAGCAGCGTAGACCGGGAGCTGTACTTC
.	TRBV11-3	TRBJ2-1	CASSRGMPGLGEQFF	TGTGCCAGCAGCAGAGGGATGCCGGGACTTGGGGAGCAGTTCTTC
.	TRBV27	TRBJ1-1	CASSLHGRLNTEAFF	TGTGCCAGCAGTTTACACGGAAGACTGAACACTGAAGCTTTCTTT
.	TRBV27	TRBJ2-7	CASSSWGRGGFREQYF	TGTGCCAGCAGTTCATGGGGCAGGGGGGGGTTTAGAGAGCAGTACTTC
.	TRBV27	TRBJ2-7	CASSRDWRYEQYF	TGTGCCAGCAGTAGGGACTGGCGATACGAGCAGTACTTC
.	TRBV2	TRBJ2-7	CASVPARTYEQYF	TGTGCCAGCGTTCCAGCGCGGACCTACGAGCAGTACTTC
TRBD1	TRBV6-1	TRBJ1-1	CASRAIRTGRDEAFF	TGTGCCAGCAGGGCTATCAGGACAGGGCGAGATGAAGCTTTCTTT
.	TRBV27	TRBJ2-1	CASSLSWGEQFF	TGTGCCAGCAGTTTATCTTGGGGTGAGCAGTTCTTC
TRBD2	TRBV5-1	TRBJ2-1	CASRAPGLAGNEQFF	TGCGCCAGCCGCGCTCCGGGACTAGCGGGAAACGAGCAGTTCTTC
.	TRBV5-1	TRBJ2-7	CASSLVTVDGGHEQYF	TGCGCCAGCAGCTTGGTGACAGTGGATGGTGGTCACGAGCAGTACTTC